The 13 T cell receptor beta chains below come from one sample, sequenced in a study of shared clonotypes between healthy human individuals. Here immunoSEQ multiplex PCR was the method, and the copy in TCRdb shows in-frame clones only, minus some. The sample records around 500,000 clones, roughly 80% being singletons. The sample taken for sequencing was PBMCs. These receptors originate from a woman between 35 and 50 years old in good health. Some clones in this sample may be carry-over from other donors' samples.

This clone has only a few counts. The rearrangement links TRBV11-2 to TRBJ2-7, with 9 nucleotides matching TRBD2. The V and J ends lost 5 bases and 11 bases, in that order; junction bases with no gene match: 4. This CDR3 comprises 11 residues. In germline, CDR1 is SGHAT, CDR2 FQNNGV. The CDR3 protein is CASSKREAKYF. The DNA of the CDR3 is TGTGCCAGCAGCAAGCGGGAGGCTAAGTACTTC. Full variable domain (remainder filled in from reference TRBV11-2 and TRBJ2-7): EAGVAQSPRYKIIEKRQSVAFWCNPISGHATLYWYQQILGQGPKLLIQFQNNGVVDDSQLPKDRFSAERLKGVDSTLKIQPAKLEDSAVYLCASSKREAKYFGPGTRLTVT.

The rearrangement links TRBV28 to TRBJ2-7; D ambiguous. In germline, CDR1 is MDHEN, CDR2 SYDVKM. Trimming pared 3 bases from V and 2 bases from J, leaving 5 bases between. The length of the CDR3 is 12 residues. The CDR3 here is CASSLATYEQYF. The CDR3 DNA reads TGTGCCAGCAGTTTGGCGACCTACGAGCAGTACTTC.

This clone was found a few times. The chain is built from TRBV30 and TRBJ1-2, with D perhaps matching TRBD1 (6 bases). Germline V gene lookup returns CDR1 GTSNPN and CDR2 SVGIG (reference sequence). V was clipped by 2 bases and J by 3 bases, with 7 bases between them. CDR3 length: 12 residues. DNA of the CDR3: TGTGCCTGGAGTCGGACAGACTATGGCTACACCTTC. It specifies CAWSRTDYGYTF.

The V gene is TRBV6-5, the J gene TRBJ2-7; D is perhaps TRBD1 (5 bases). Trimming cost V 0 bases and J 0 bases, with 12 bases left between them. Per germline, CDR1 MNHEY and CDR2 SVGAGI. The CDR3 is 16 residues long. CDR3 nucleotide sequence: TGTGCCAGCAGTTACTCCACACTCAGGGCCTCCTACGAGCAGTACTTC. Protein sequence: CASSYSTLRASYEQYF.

On this clone: In the same sample, other DNA sequences code for this CDR3. The rearrangement joins TRBV28 to TRBJ2-2; D not resolved. This CDR3 contains 12 residues. The germline gives CDR1 MDHEN, CDR2 SYDVKM. V was shortened by 2 bases and J by 5 bases, with 3 bases between the two germline ends. CDR3 bases: TGTGCCAGCAGTTTAAGTACCGGGGAGCTGTTTTTT. It encodes CASSLSTGELFF.

V and J are TRBV28 and TRBJ2-2, with D unclear. The CDR3 is made up of 14 amino acids. From germline, CDR1 is MDHEN and CDR2 SYDVKM. Trimming took 2 bases from V and 2 from J, leaving 6 bases between them. CDR3 protein: CASSLQDNTGELFF. CDR3 in DNA: TGTGCCAGCAGTTTACAGGATAACACCGGGGAGCTGTTTTTT.

The J gene is TRBJ2-5, the V gene TRBV15; 11 nucleotides match TRBD1. The CDR3 is 16 amino acids. V gave up 3 bases and J gave up 1 base; unmatched junction bases: 4. Germline CDR1 LNHNV, CDR2 YYDKDF (reference sequence). The CDR3 DNA sequence: TGTGCCACCAGCAGGACGGACAGGGGGCCCCAAGAGACCCAGTACTTC. It specifies CATSRTDRGPQETQYF.

Only one count was recorded for this clone. J is TRBJ2-7 and V is TRBV29-1, with D possibly being TRBD2 (7 bases). This CDR3 comprises 12 residues. V was pared by 4 bases and J by 9 bases, with 16 bases between. Looked up from germline, CDR1 is SQVTM and CDR2 is ANQGSEA. The CDR3 reads CSVGVRGGRQYF. In nucleotides, the CDR3 is TGCAGCGTTGGGGTTAGGGGGGGCCGGCAGTACTTC.

The V gene is TRBV19, the J gene TRBJ1-3; D is uncertain. Germline assignment: CDR1 LNHDA and CDR2 SQIVND (reference sequence). This CDR3 contains 14 residues. The V and J ends lost 3 bases and 9 bases respectively, with 15 bases between them. Written as DNA, the CDR3 is TGTGCCAGTAGTATTCGTCCAGGCCGGGCCACCATATATTTT. This encodes CASSIRPGRATIYF.

This sequence joins TRBV7-9 and TRBJ1-2; 8 bases are a match to TRBD1. This CDR3 is built from 14 residues. Germline-derived CDR1 and CDR2 are SEHNR and FQNEAQ (reference sequence). After removal of 1 base from V and 5 bases from J, the junction contained 3 bases not matched to a gene. This CDR3 is CASSLGTGMYGYTF. The CDR3 DNA reads TGTGCCAGCAGCTTAGGGACAGGGATGTATGGCTACACCTTC. The variable domain in full, completed from reference TRBV7-9 and TRBJ1-2, reads DTGVSQNPRHKITKRGQNVTFRCDPISEHNRLYWYRQTLGQGPEFLTYFQNEAQLEKSRLLSDRFSAERPKGSFSTLEIQRTEQGDSAMYLCASSLGTGMYGYTFGSGTRLTVV.

Many counts were recorded for this clone. The chain carries TRBV6-4 and TRBJ2-3; TRBD2 matches at 8 bases. Germline loops: CDR1 MRHNA, CDR2 SNTAGT. CDR3 length equals 15 residues. V lost 2 bases and J lost 3; bases outside the gene matches: 4. CDR3 DNA sequence: TGTGCCAGCAGTGACGGAGCGGGAGTGACAGATACGCAGTATTTT. Its protein is CASSDGAGVTDTQYF.

This sequence joins TRBV30 and TRBJ2-3; weak D call: TRBD1 (5 bases). V lost 2 bases and J lost 1, with 13 bases in between. Germline CDR1 GTSNPN, CDR2 SVGIG (reference sequence). The CDR3 runs to 15 residues. CDR3 in amino acids: CAWSFNQGGTDTQYF. The CDR3 nucleotides read TGTGCCTGGAGTTTCAACCAAGGGGGCACAGATACGCAGTATTTT.

The chain links TRBV11-2 to TRBJ1-2; 10 bases match TRBD1. Germline V gives CDR1 SGHAT, CDR2 FQNNGV. The CDR3 extends over 15 amino acids. V gave up 4 bases and J gave up 8 bases; unmatched junction bases: 10. The CDR3 region is CASSSRDRGSWGYTF. DNA for the CDR3: TGTGCCAGCAGCTCCCGGGACAGGGGATCATGGGGCTACACCTTC.